This T cell receptor (beta chain) was observed in a study of blood T cell repertoires in COVID-19. Study summary: Samples came from the United States, Italy and Spain, spanning acute and convalescent COVID-19. The cDNA or gDNA used as material had been derived from T cells, B-cell-depleted T cells, or PBMCs.

Under the authors' procedure: Estimation of nucleated cell counts was performed using reference gene primer amplification. Sequencing used immunoSEQ multiplex PCR; TCRdb keeps in-frame clones, though not all of them. Clone size and V and J calls were adopted from that table, with D and trimming inferred from the DNA. The data contain about 81,000 clones, 85% to 90% of them singletons. After removal of 0 bases from V and 3 bases from J, the junction contained 5 bases not matched to a gene. Germline CDR1 and CDR2: SGDLS and YYNGEE. This CDR3 is built from 15 residues. The source of this sequence is a woman aged 80 or over with active COVID-19. The sequenced sample consisted of peripheral blood. The chain is built from TRBV9 and TRBJ1-1; 7 nucleotides align to TRBD1. CDR3 DNA: TGTGCCAGCAGCGTAGCTACAGGGGAATACACTGAAGCTTTCTTT. This gives the protein CASSVATGEYTEAFF.